A single sample is the source of the 18 T cell receptor beta chains below, sequenced in a study of cytomegalovirus exposure and HLA in healthy donors. Primers included in the PCR were 60 Vbeta and 13 Jbeta primers. Data came from immunoSEQ multiplex PCR; TCRdb stores just in-frame clones and leaves some out. The sample records some 87,000 clones, around three quarters being singletons. The sequencing input was PBMCs. Receptors were obtained from a woman aged 50 to 60 in good health and CMV-seropositive.

The V call is TRBV9, the J call TRBJ2-3; TRBD2 aligns across 7 bases. V was clipped by 2 bases and J by 0 bases; unmatched bases: 3. Germline assignment: CDR1 SGDLS and CDR2 YYNGEE. The CDR3 is 15 amino acids. In DNA, the CDR3 is TGTGCCAGCAGCGTGAGTAGCGGGAGCACAGATACGCAGTATTTT. This sequence encodes CASSVSSGSTDTQYF.

V and J are TRBV6-4 and TRBJ2-7, with 10 bases identical to TRBD1. Trimming took 5 bases from V and 3 from J; bases not matched to a gene: 4. From germline, CDR1 is MRHNA and CDR2 SNTAGT. CDR3 length: 14 amino acids. The CDR3 DNA sequence: TGTGCCAGCAGTTACGGACAGGGGGTCTACGAGCAGTACTTC. This gives the protein CASSYGQGVYEQYF.

The CDR3 DNA reads as TGTGCCAGTAGTATAGATAAGGAGATTGAAGCTTTCTTT. Residues: CASSIDKEIEAFF. The J gene is TRBJ1-1, the V gene TRBV19; unclear D gene. V was trimmed by 0 bases and J by 7 bases, leaving 9 bases between them. Germline V gene sequence: CDR1 LNHDA, CDR2 SQIVND (reference sequence). The CDR3 is made up of 13 amino acids.

This chain uses TRBV19 with TRBJ2-3, with a tentative D call TRBD1 (5 bases). The ends were cut back, 0 bases at V and 0 bases at J, with 7 bases in the middle. This CDR3 spans 15 amino acids. The V gene's germline CDR1 is LNHDA and CDR2 SQIVND (reference sequence). The CDR3 DNA reads as TGTGCCAGTAGTATAGATTCAGGGAGCACAGATACGCAGTATTTT. Residues: CASSIDSGSTDTQYF. Based on the CDR3 plus reference TRBV19 and TRBJ2-3, the full variable domain is DGGITQSPKYLFRKEGQNVTLSCEQNLNHDAMYWYRQDPGQGLRLIYYSQIVNDFQKGDIAEGYSVSREKKESFPLTVTSAQKNPTAFYLCASSIDSGSTDTQYFGPGTRLTVL.

V is TRBV11-2 and J is TRBJ1-5; no firm D call. This CDR3 spans 15 amino acids. V was clipped by 3 bases and J by 2 bases, with 11 bases between them. Germline V gene sequence: CDR1 SGHAT, CDR2 FQNNGV. The CDR3 nucleotides read TGTGCCAGCAGCTTGACCGGGATCCGCAATCAGCCCCAGCATTTT. Its protein is CASSLTGIRNQPQHF.

CDR3 sequence reads: CASSYTEVRDEQYF. CDR3 coding DNA: TGCGCCAGCAGCTATACAGAGGTGAGGGACGAGCAGTACTTC. V is TRBV5-1 and J is TRBJ2-7, with D possibly TRBD2 on 5 matching bases. The CDR3 length is 14 residues. Deletions cut 3 bases from V and 5 bases from J, with 15 bases between. Germline V lookup: CDR1 SGHRS, CDR2 YFSETQ.

The J gene is TRBJ2-7, the V gene TRBV18, with a weak D call TRBD1 (6 bases). The CDR3 spans 19 residues. V lost 2 bases to trimming and J lost 3 bases, with 26 bases between them. CDR1 and CDR2 from the germline V gene are KGHSH and LQKENI. Here the CDR3 DNA reads TGTGCCAGCTCACCAAGCCCCCCAGCAAGCACAGGGAGACACTACGAGCAGTACTTC. This codes for CASSPSPPASTGRHYEQYF.

The CDR3 nucleotides read TGTGCCAGCAGTTCCCCTGCAGGTAGCGGGGGTTACGAGCAGTACTTC. Amino acid sequence: CASSSPAGSGGYEQYF. The genes are TRBV28 and TRBJ2-7; 9 bases agree with TRBD2. V lost 4 bases and J lost 4; bases outside the gene matches: 11. Looked up from germline, CDR1 is MDHEN and CDR2 is SYDVKM. This CDR3 spans 16 amino acids.

The rearrangement links TRBV5-4 to TRBJ2-1; 10 nucleotides align to TRBD2. Unmatched junction bases numbered 9, after V lost 3 bases and J lost 6 bases. Germline assignment: CDR1 SGHNT and CDR2 YYREEE (reference sequence). The CDR3 is made up of 16 amino acids. The CDR3 loop reads CASSSGGLAGVNEQFF. CDR3 bases: TGTGCCAGCAGCTCCGGCGGGCTAGCGGGAGTCAATGAGCAGTTCTTC. The full variable domain, its missing parts supplied by reference TRBV5-4 and TRBJ2-1, is ETGVTQSPTHLIKTRGQQVTLRCSSQSGHNTVSWYQQALGQGPQFIFQYYREEENGRGNFPPRFSGLQFPNYSSELNVNALELDDSALYLCASSSGGLAGVNEQFFGPGTRLTVL.

The rearrangement uses TRBV6-6 and TRBJ1-2; 11 nucleotides align to TRBD1. The J segment lost 2 bases and the V segment lost 5 bases, leaving 7 bases of the junction unmatched. Germline values: CDR1 MNHNY, CDR2 SVGAGI (reference sequence). The CDR3 is 16 residues long. CDR3 residues: CASSGQGAVRNYGYTF. CDR3 bases: TGTGCCAGCAGTGGACAGGGGGCGGTCAGGAACTATGGCTACACCTTC.

V is TRBV7-2 and J is TRBJ2-1; D uncertain. The germline V and J ends were trimmed by 0 bases and 4 bases, with 7 bases remaining between them. CDR1 is SGHTA, CDR2 FQGNSA, per germline. The CDR3 contains 14 residues. CDR3 DNA: TGTGCCAGCAGCTTAGCCGGCAGGTACAATGAGCAGTTCTTC. Translation: CASSLAGRYNEQFF.

This chain links TRBV7-3 with TRBJ2-5; 10 nucleotides match TRBD1. The CDR3 loop spans 15 amino acids. Germline trimming cut 1 base from V and 4 bases from J; bases unmatched to any gene: 3. The germline CDR1 and CDR2 sequences are SGHTA and FQGTGA. The chain's CDR3 is CASSLMGTGVETQYF. The CDR3 region has the DNA TGTGCCAGCAGCTTAATGGGGACAGGGGTAGAGACCCAGTACTTC.

The gene calls are TRBV5-4 and TRBJ2-7; tentative D call: TRBD2 (5 bases). This CDR3 is built from 14 residues. V lost 4 bases and J lost 5, with 16 bases in between. CDR1 is SGHNT and CDR2 is YYREEE in the germline V gene (reference sequence). CDR3 amino acids: CASSTTTIPNEQYF. DNA for the CDR3: TGTGCCAGCAGCACGACTACTATCCCTAACGAGCAGTACTTC.

As concerns this clone: Mismatch with germline at one junction end may stem from a read error. The V gene is TRBV7-9, the J gene TRBJ1-3; a weak D match, TRBD1 (6 bases). Germline CDR1 is SEHNR and CDR2 is FQNEAQ (reference sequence). This CDR3 has 16 residues. As DNA, the CDR3 is TGTTCCAGCAGCCTGACTACAGGGTTCTCTGGAAACACCATATATTTT. It is translated as CSSSLTTGFSGNTIYF.

This clone occurred once. V gene TRBV7-9 combines with J gene TRBJ2-1; 7 nucleotides align to TRBD2. The junction had 13 bases not matched to a gene; V was cut back by 7 bases and J by 7 bases. CDR1 is SEHNR, CDR2 FQNEAQ, per germline (reference sequence). The CDR3 loop spans 15 amino acids. The CDR3 spells CASIVTSKRLNEQFF. The CDR3 DNA is TGTGCCAGCATCGTGACTAGCAAGAGGTTGAATGAGCAGTTCTTC.

The J gene is TRBJ2-2, the V gene TRBV9; 9 bases map to TRBD2. The CDR3 sequence is 16 residues long. Germline loops: CDR1 SGDLS, CDR2 YYNGEE. With V trimmed by 0 bases and J by 4 bases, 4 bases remained unmatched. CDR3 coding DNA: TGTGCCAGCAGCGTAGGGCTAGCGGGACCCACCGGGGAGCTGTTTTTT. Protein: CASSVGLAGPTGELFF.

The chain links TRBV7-9 to TRBJ1-1, with D possibly TRBD1 on 5 matching bases. V dropped 4 bases and J dropped 4 bases, with 19 bases sitting between them. The CDR3 has 16 amino acids. Per germline, CDR1 SEHNR and CDR2 FQNEAQ (reference sequence). The CDR3 is CASSSQGTQAATEAFF. In DNA form, the CDR3 reads TGTGCCAGCAGCTCGCAGGGAACCCAAGCAGCCACTGAAGCTTTCTTT. Using reference TRBV7-9 and TRBJ1-1 for the parts outside the CDR3, the full variable domain is DTGVSQNPRHKITKRGQNVTFRCDPISEHNRLYWYRQTLGQGPEFLTYFQNEAQLEKSRLLSDRFSAERPKGSFSTLEIQRTEQGDSAMYLCASSSQGTQAATEAFFGQGTRLTVV.

V usage is TRBV27 and J usage is TRBJ1-1; 8 nucleotides line up with TRBD1. Germline CDR1 reads MNHEY; CDR2 reads SMNVEV (reference sequence). The CDR3 loop spans 14 amino acids. Trimming at V came to 4 bases and at J to 5 bases, leaving 6 bases not matched to a gene. This CDR3 is CASSSARGRTEAFF. CDR3 bases: TGTGCCAGCAGTTCCGCCAGGGGGCGGACTGAAGCTTTCTTT.